The TCR beta chain under discussion was sequenced for a study of shared clonotypes between healthy human individuals (dated by TCRdb to between 2020 and 2021). With respect to the entire study: The cohort comprised two women and a few men aged 18 to 49 years. Leukapheresis yielded between about 0.8 and 8.9 billion PBMCs per donor. Per donor, three plates each were used for CD4 naive and CD4 memory, two for CD8 naive, and one for CD8 memory. To increase sequencing depth and limit assay-specific biases, different laboratories used diverse techniques to prepare libraries and sequence TCR repertoires. The study deeply sequenced blood TCR repertoires of about 5 healthy adults to estimate repertoire size and the extent of clonotype sharing between individuals.

On the study overall, not on this receptor specifically: Pairwise subsampling indicated that sequencing depth was expected to affect the degree of clonotype sharing among donors. Roughly 5% of naive CD4, roughly 3.5% of naive CD8, around 2.3% of memory CD4, and approximately 0.4% of memory CD8 clonotypes were shared across several donors. Larger estimated clonotype richness was generally found for naive subsets than for memory subsets. Because the study included a small number of donors, the genetic and exposure-history diversity represented was limited. Sampling was limited to blood, and TCR repertoires in tissue likely differ from TCR repertoires in blood. Rarefaction of sorted-subset datasets indicated incomplete sequencing despite the large sequencing depth. Higher generation probabilities were observed for clonotypes shared by all four sorted-subset donors than for non-shared clonotypes.

TCR CDR3 regions were amplified from genomic DNA by multiplex PCR using the deep immunoSEQ assay. Extracted genomic DNA from each cell subset was distributed evenly across all wells of several immunoSEQ 96-well plates, and each plate was treated as a replicate. For sorted subsets, around 0.2 ug of genomic DNA, equivalent to tens of thousands of T cell genomes, went into each replicate PCR. The purified libraries were quantified using a Qubit 3.0 fluorometer, sized with a Bioanalyzer 2100, and then quantified again using the KAPA Library Quantification kit. Each immunoSEQ 96-well plate was sequenced on its own single-read 150-cycle Illumina NextSeq 550 flow cell. The source study handled its data this way. The immunoSEQ output contained only junctional sequences without quality scores, so filtering could not match that applied to full-length reads. Sequences were annotated with PyIR, a Python wrapper for IgBLAST v1.9, using IMGT germline references to assign V/J genes and CDR3. Reads were removed for weak V/J assignments (E-value above 1e-6), missing CDR3, stop codons, out-of-frame junctions, or ambiguous translated residues. V3J clonotypes were defined as sequences sharing an identical inferred V gene, J gene, and CDR3 amino acid sequence. To compute the percentage overlap between repertoires, the number of shared unique clonotypes was divided by the size of the smaller repertoire. RTK rarefaction, the Chao1 estimator, and Recon v2.1 estimates of unobserved clonotypes were used to assess repertoire richness. OLGA was used to compute generation probabilities for all TCRbeta clonotypes that the gDNA method yielded from several donors. The table comes from immuneACCESS by way of TCRdb, which keeps in-frame sequences with V and J called. Part of the clones is missing from these tables; in studies checked, under half for an unresolved V gene and the rest for unknown reasons. V and J calls and clone size are those listed in that table; D and trimming were worked out from the DNA. Present in this sample are hundreds of thousands of clones, around 73% of which were seen just once. The ten largest clones take up about 1.8% of the sample.

Donors were healthy HIV-negative adults with no recently reported acute infections or vaccinations. Every donor was a Caucasian adult residing in Nashville, Tennessee, USA. CD4+ T cells were enriched by magnetic negative selection; naive cells were then positively selected on CD45RA, and the negative fraction formed the memory subset. After blood collection by leukapheresis, PBMCs were isolated using Ficoll-Histopaque density gradient centrifugation and then cryopreserved in the vapor phase of liquid nitrogen. Analytical flow cytometry was used to check the purity and quantity of each magnetically sorted T cell population. Genomic DNA was isolated from each sorted fraction and quantified by UV absorbance on a Nanodrop 2000c. CDR1 SEHNR and CDR2 FQNEAQ were looked up in the germline V gene (reference sequence). The CDR3 numbers 13 residues from cysteine through phenylalanine. This entry keeps only the CDR3 DNA: 39 bases, framed from base 1. At the junction V is shortened by 4 bases and J by 15 bases, with 19 bases in between.

With regard to this clone: The antigen it binds to is not known. No much larger clonotype is one base removed from it; base qualities were not supplied.

Material: memory CD4+ T cells sorted from blood. This specimen's cell subset or site label, per the study, means: CD45RA-negative fraction. The clonotype was recovered from a woman younger than 45 in good health. Recombination connected TRBV7-9 to TRBJ2-1; the D assignment is uncertain and may be TRBD1 or TRBD2, with 5 bases supporting each. The sequenced DNA: TGTGCCAGCAGCTCACGACTGCTGGGGGATGGGTTCTTC. Its protein reads: CASSSRLLGDGFF.